The 14 T cell receptor beta chains listed next were all sequenced from one sample in a study of T cells after yellow fever vaccination (dated by TCRdb to between 2019 and 2020). Receptors were amplified or captured by 5' RACE. Sequencing was carried out with an Illumina HiSeq 2500. Using fastp trimming at Q25 and MiXCR clonotype assembly, TCRdb reanalyzed the public sequencing data and kept in-frame beta chains. All rows with the same CDR3 protein become a single entry with the most common DNA and genes. Counted in this sample were approximately 550,000 distinct CDR3 sequences; approximately 21% of them appeared once. In total, the top ten clones hold around an eighth of the sample. According to the study, the label for this sample's treatment or condition signals: live attenuated yellow fever vaccine strain. The specimen comprised PBMCs, sampled 15 days after the yellow fever booster vaccination. Every receptor here comes from a young man who received the YFV17D yellow fever vaccine.

The genes are TRBV7-9 and TRBJ2-6, with 8 nucleotides matching TRBD1. Unmatched junction bases numbered 1, after V lost 6 bases and J lost 0 bases. The CDR3 is 15 residues long. Germline V gives CDR1 SEHNR, CDR2 FQNEAQ (reference sequence). For the CDR3, the DNA is TGTGCCAGCAGGGGACAGGTCTCTGGGGCCAACGTCCTGACTTTC. This gives the protein CASRGQVSGANVLTF.

This chain links TRBV5-1 with TRBJ2-2, with D perhaps assigned TRBD1 or TRBD2 (5 bases each). Germline V gene lookup returns CDR1 SGHRS and CDR2 YFSETQ. This CDR3 comprises 17 residues. Deletions cut 1 base from V and 0 bases from J, with 13 bases between. CDR3 nucleotide sequence: TGCGCCAGCAGCTTGACTACCGGGACCACGAACACCGGGGAGCTGTTTTTT. Amino acids: CASSLTTGTTNTGELFF. The entire variable domain, with the rest obtained from reference TRBV5-1 and TRBJ2-2, is as follows: KAGVTQTPRYLIKTRGQQVTLSCSPISGHRSVSWYQQTPGQGLQFLFEYFSETQRNKGNFPGRFSGRQFSNSRSEMNVSTLELGDSALYLCASSLTTGTTNTGELFFGEGSRLTVL.

This clonotype appeared a few times. This sequence joins TRBV30 and TRBJ2-1, with 7 bases that match TRBD2. CDR1 and CDR2 from the germline V gene are GTSNPN and SVGIG (reference sequence). The CDR3 loop spans 17 amino acids. The V and J ends lost 4 bases and 6 bases, in that order; junction bases with no gene match: 18. CDR3 bases: TGTGCCTGGAAGAGTCGTAGTCCAGCGGGAAGGATCAATGAGCAGTTCTTC. Its protein is CAWKSRSPAGRINEQFF.

The rearrangement joins TRBV9 to TRBJ2-7, with 10 bases aligning to TRBD2. This CDR3 region has 15 residues. Trimming took 4 bases from V and 7 from J; bases not matched to a gene: 11. CDR1 and CDR2 from the germline V gene are SGDLS and YYNGEE. This CDR3 is CASSPGLAAGLEQYF. The CDR3 nucleotides are TGTGCCAGCAGCCCCGGACTAGCGGCGGGGCTAGAGCAGTACTTC.

V is TRBV15 and J is TRBJ2-1; D perhaps matches TRBD2 (5 bases). Trimming shortened V by 8 bases and J by 7 bases, and 12 bases separated the two germline ends. There are 12 residues in the CDR3. Germline CDR1 reads LNHNV; CDR2 reads YYDKDF (reference sequence). The DNA for the CDR3 is TGTGCCACCGGGCCCGAGGGAAATGAGCAGTTCTTC. This sequence encodes CATGPEGNEQFF. Together with reference TRBV15 and TRBJ2-1, the CDR3 gives the full variable domain: DAMVIQNPRYQVTQFGKPVTLSCSQTLNHNVMYWYQQKSSQAPKLLFHYYDKDFNNEADTPDNFQSRRPNTSFCFLDIRSPGLGDTAMYLCATGPEGNEQFFGPGTRLTVL.

The V call is TRBV5-1, the J call TRBJ2-1; no definite D call. There are 15 residues in the CDR3. V was pared by 7 bases and J by 0 bases, with 14 bases between. Germline-derived CDR1 and CDR2 are SGHRS and YFSETQ. The CDR3 loop reads CASEIYASSYNEQFF. The CDR3 DNA reads as TGCGCCAGCGAGATTTACGCGAGCTCCTACAATGAGCAGTTCTTC.

In this sample, this clonotype turned up a few times. The V and J genes are TRBV5-5 and TRBJ1-1; D remains unclear. Germline-derived CDR1 and CDR2 are SGHKS and YYEKEE (reference sequence). Trimming stripped 1 base from V and 1 base from J, with 8 bases between. This CDR3 is built from 14 residues. The CDR3 DNA reads as TGTGCCAGCAGCTTGATCGTGGGGAACACTGAAGCTTTCTTT. This encodes CASSLIVGNTEAFF.

This clonotype was detected only a few times. This chain connects TRBV28 to TRBJ2-1; 8 bases line up with TRBD2. The CDR3 has 15 amino acids. Germline CDR1 and CDR2: MDHEN and SYDVKM. The V gene end was trimmed by 5 bases and the J gene end by 7 bases; junction bases not matched to a gene: 10. The CDR3 region has the DNA TGTGCCAGCAGTCCCGGGGGGGATTGGGGAAATGAGCAGTTCTTC. It yields the protein CASSPGGDWGNEQFF. The whole variable domain, filled in from reference TRBV28 and TRBJ2-1, reads DVKVTQSSRYLVKRTGEKVFLECVQDMDHENMFWYRQDPGLGLRLIYFSYDVKMKEKGDIPEGYSVSREKKERFSLILESASTNQTSMYLCASSPGGDWGNEQFFGPGTRLTVL.

This clonotype was recorded many times. The V and J genes are TRBV24-1 and TRBJ2-1; 8 bases agree with TRBD1. CDR3 length equals 13 residues. The germline CDR1 and CDR2 sequences are KGHDR and SFDVKD. Losses at the gene ends were 9 bases for V and 4 bases for J; bases not matched to a gene: 4. CDR3 in amino acids: CATSQGAYNEQFF. The CDR3 DNA sequence: TGTGCCACCTCCCAGGGGGCGTACAATGAGCAGTTCTTC.

This clonotype showed up just a few times. The genes are TRBV28 and TRBJ2-5; maybe TRBD1 (5 bases). The CDR3 loop spans 14 amino acids. Trimming shortened V by 4 bases and J by 0 bases, and 9 bases separated the two germline ends. The germline V gene encodes CDR1 MDHEN and CDR2 SYDVKM. DNA of the CDR3: TGTGCCAGCAGTTCCCGACAGTACCAAGAGACCCAGTACTTC. It encodes CASSSRQYQETQYF.

This clonotype was counted only a few times. A much larger clone lies one base from this, so it may be a read error. The rearrangement joins TRBV5-1 to TRBJ2-1; D gene ambiguous. CDR1 and CDR2 (germline): SGHRS, YFSETQ. CDR3 length: 11 amino acids. Trimming took 3 bases from V and 5 from J, leaving 3 bases between them. As DNA, the CDR3 is TGCGCCAGCAGCTGGGACAATGAGCAGTTCTTC. Its translation: CASSWDNEQFF.

The V call is TRBV6-2 or TRBV6-3, the J call TRBJ2-1; D gene uncertain. CDR3 length equals 13 residues. With 4 bases removed from V and 5 bases from J, the gap between germline ends came to 9 bases. Germline CDR1 reads MNHEY; CDR2 reads SVGEGT. CDR3 DNA sequence: TGTGCCAGCAGTTCGTCCATTAACAATGAGCAGTTCTTC. Translated: CASSSSINNEQFF.

This chain links TRBV27 with TRBJ2-1; 12 positions match TRBD2. J was trimmed by 7 bases and V by 4 bases; bases with no gene match: 8. This CDR3 comprises 16 residues. The V gene's germline CDR1 is MNHEY and CDR2 SMNVEV (reference sequence). Here the CDR3 DNA reads TGTGCCAGCAGTTCCCTCGCTAGCGGGAGGGCGAATGAGCAGTTCTTC. Translating it yields CASSSLASGRANEQFF.

This clonotype was picked up a small number of times. The chain joins TRBV5-1 to TRBJ1-1, with D tentatively TRBD1 (5 bases). The CDR3 length is 14 residues. Germline CDR1 is SGHRS and CDR2 is YFSETQ. V was cut by 0 bases and J by 4 bases, with 10 bases left in between. CDR3 in amino acids: CASSLAYGGTEAFF. The CDR3 DNA sequence: TGCGCCAGCAGCTTGGCCTATGGGGGCACTGAAGCTTTCTTT.